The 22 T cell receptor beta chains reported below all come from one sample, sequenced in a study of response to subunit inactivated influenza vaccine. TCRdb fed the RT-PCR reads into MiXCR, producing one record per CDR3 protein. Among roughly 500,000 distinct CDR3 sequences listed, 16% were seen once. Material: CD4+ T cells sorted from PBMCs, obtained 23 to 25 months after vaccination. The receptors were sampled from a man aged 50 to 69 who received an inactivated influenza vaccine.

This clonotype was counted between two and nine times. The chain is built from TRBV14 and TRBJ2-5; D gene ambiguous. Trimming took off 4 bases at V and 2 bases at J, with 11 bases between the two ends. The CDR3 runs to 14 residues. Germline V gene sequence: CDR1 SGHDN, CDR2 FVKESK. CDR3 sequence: CASSPEWGQETQYF. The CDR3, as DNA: TGTGCCAGCAGCCCCGAGTGGGGACAAGAGACCCAGTACTTC.

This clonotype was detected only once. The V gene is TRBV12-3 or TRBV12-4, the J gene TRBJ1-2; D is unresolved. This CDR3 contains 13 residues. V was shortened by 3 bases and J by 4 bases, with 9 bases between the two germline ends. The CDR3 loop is CASSFVISYGYTF. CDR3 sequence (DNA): TGTGCCAGCAGTTTTGTTATCTCCTATGGCTACACCTTC.

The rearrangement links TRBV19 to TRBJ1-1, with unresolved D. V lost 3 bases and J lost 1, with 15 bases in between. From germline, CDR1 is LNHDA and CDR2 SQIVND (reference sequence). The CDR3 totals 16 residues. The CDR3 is CASSILSTAGNTEAFF. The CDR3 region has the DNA TGTGCCAGTAGTATCCTATCAACGGCAGGGAACACTGAAGCTTTCTTT. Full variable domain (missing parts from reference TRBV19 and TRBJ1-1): DGGITQSPKYLFRKEGQNVTLSCEQNLNHDAMYWYRQDPGQGLRLIYYSQIVNDFQKGDIAEGYSVSREKKESFPLTVTSAQKNPTAFYLCASSILSTAGNTEAFFGQGTRLTVV.

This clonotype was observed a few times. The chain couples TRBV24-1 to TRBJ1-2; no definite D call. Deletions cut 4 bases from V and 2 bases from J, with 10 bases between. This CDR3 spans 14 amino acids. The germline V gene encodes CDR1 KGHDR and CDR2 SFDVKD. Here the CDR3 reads CATSDALLNYGYTF. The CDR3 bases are TGTGCCACCAGTGACGCCCTACTCAACTATGGCTACACCTTC.

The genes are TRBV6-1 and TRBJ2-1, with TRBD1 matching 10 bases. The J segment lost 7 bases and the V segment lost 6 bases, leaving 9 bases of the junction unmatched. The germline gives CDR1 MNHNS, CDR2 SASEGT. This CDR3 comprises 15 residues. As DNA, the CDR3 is TGTGCCAGCAGGGATGACAGGGGGCGCTTGAATGAGCAGTTCTTC. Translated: CASRDDRGRLNEQFF.

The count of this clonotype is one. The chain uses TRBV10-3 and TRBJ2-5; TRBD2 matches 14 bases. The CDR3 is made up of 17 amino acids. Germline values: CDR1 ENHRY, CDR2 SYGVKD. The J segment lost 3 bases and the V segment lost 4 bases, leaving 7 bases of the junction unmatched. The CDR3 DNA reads TGTGCCATCAGTGGGGAACAGGGACTAGCGGGGGAAGAGACCCAGTACTTC. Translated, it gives CAISGEQGLAGEETQYF.

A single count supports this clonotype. The CDR3 coding sequence is TGCGCCAGCAGCCAAGCCGTACGGAGCTATGGCTACACCTTC. Protein product: CASSQAVRSYGYTF. This rearrangement joins TRBV4-1 to TRBJ1-2; D ambiguous. Per the germline V gene, CDR1 is MGHRA and CDR2 is YSYEKL. The CDR3 contains 14 residues. V lost 1 base, J lost 4 bases, and 10 bases lay in between.

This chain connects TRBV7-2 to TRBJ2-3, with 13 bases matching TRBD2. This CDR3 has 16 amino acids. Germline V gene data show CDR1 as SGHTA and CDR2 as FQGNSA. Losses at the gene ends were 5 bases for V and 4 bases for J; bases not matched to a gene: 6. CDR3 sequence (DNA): TGTGCCAGCAGCGAAGGACTAGCGGGAGCATCAGATACGCAGTATTTT. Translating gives CASSEGLAGASDTQYF.

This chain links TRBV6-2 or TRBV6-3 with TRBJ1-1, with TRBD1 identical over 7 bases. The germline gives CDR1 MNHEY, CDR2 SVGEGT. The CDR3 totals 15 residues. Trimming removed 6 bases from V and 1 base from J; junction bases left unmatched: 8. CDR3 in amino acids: CASRETGAENTEAFF. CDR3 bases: TGTGCCAGCAGAGAAACAGGGGCGGAGAACACTGAAGCTTTCTTT.

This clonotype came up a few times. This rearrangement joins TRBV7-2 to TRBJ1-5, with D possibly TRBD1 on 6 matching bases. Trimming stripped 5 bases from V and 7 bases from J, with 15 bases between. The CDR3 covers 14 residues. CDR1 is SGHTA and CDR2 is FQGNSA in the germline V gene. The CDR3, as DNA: TGTGCCAGCAGCAGCACAGGGTTTCCACAGCCCCAGCATTTT. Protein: CASSSTGFPQPQHF.

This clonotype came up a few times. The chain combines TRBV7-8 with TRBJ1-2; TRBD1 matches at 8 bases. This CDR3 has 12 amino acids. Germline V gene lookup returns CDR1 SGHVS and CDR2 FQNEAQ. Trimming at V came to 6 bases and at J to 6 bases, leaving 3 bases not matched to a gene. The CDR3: CASSWTGNGYTF. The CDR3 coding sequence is TGTGCCAGCAGTTGGACAGGGAATGGCTACACCTTC. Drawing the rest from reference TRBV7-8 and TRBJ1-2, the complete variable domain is GAGVSQSPRYKVAKRGQDVALRCDPISGHVSLFWYQQALGQGPEFLTYFQNEAQLDKSGLPSDRFFAERPEGSVSTLKIQRTQQEDSAVYLCASSWTGNGYTFGSGTRLTVV.

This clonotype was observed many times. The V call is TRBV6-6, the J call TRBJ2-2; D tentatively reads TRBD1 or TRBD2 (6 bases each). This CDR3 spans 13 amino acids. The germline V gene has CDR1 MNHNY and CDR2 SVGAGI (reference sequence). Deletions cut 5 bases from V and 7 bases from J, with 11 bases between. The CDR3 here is CASSPGASGELFF. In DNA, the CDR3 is TGTGCCAGCAGTCCGGGGGCCAGCGGGGAGCTGTTTTTT.

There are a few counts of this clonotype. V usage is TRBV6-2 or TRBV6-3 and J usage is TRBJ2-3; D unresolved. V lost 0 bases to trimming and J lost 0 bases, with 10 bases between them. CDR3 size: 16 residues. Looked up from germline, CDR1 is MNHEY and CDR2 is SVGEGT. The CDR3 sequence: CASSYSPSTSTDTQYF. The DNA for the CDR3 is TGTGCCAGCAGTTACTCCCCGTCGACTAGCACAGATACGCAGTATTTT.

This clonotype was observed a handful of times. CDR3 nucleotides: TGTGCCAGCAGCCAGGGGGCTTTGGGCACTGAAGCTTTCTTT. Amino acids: CASSQGALGTEAFF. The genes are TRBV6-1 and TRBJ1-1; 8 bases are shared with TRBD1. V gave up 6 bases and J gave up 4 bases; unmatched junction bases: 7. Germline V lookup: CDR1 MNHNS, CDR2 SASEGT. This CDR3 region has 14 residues.

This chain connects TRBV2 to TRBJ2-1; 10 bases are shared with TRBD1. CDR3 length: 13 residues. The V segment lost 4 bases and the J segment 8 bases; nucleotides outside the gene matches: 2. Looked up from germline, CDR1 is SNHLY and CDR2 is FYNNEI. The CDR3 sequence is CASSVGQGDEQFF. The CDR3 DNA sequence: TGTGCCAGCAGTGTTGGACAGGGGGATGAGCAGTTCTTC.

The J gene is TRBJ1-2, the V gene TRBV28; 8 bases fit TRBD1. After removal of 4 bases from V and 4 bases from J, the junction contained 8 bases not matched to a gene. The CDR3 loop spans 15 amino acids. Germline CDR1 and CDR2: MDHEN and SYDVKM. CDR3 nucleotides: TGTGCCAGCAGTTCCCCAGGGGGCGACCCCTATGGCTACACCTTC. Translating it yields CASSSPGGDPYGYTF.

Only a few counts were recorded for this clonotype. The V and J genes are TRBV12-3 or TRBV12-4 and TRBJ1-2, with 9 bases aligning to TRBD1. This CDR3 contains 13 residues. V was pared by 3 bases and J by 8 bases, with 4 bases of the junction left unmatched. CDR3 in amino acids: CASSFWDREGYTF. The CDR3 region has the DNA TGTGCCAGCAGTTTTTGGGACAGGGAGGGCTACACCTTC.

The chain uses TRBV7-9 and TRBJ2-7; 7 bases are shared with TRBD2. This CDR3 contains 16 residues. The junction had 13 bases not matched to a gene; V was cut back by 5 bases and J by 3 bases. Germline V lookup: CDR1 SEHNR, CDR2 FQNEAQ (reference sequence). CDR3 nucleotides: TGTGCCAGCAGCGCCCGACTAGCCAGGAATCGCTACGAGCAGTACTTC. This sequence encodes CASSARLARNRYEQYF.

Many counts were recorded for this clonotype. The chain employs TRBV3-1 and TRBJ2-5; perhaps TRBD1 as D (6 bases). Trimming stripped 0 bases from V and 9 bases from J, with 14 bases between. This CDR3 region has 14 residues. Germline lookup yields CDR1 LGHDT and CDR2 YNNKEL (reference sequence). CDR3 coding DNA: TGTGCCAGCAGCCAAGACGCCGGCCAGGGGTCCCAGTACTTC. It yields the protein CASSQDAGQGSQYF.

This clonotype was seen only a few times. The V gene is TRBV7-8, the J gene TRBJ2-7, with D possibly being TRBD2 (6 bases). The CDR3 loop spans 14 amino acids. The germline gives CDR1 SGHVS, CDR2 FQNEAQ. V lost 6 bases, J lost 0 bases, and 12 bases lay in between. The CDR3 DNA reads TGTGCCAGCAGAGAGGGGACTTACTCCTACGAGCAGTACTTC. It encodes CASREGTYSYEQYF.

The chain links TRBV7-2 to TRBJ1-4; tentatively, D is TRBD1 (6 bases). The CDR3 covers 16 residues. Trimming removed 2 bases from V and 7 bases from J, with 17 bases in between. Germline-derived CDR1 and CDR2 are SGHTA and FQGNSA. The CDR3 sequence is CASSLSTGLRGEKLFF. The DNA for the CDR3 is TGTGCCAGCAGCTTATCTACAGGGTTAAGGGGTGAAAAACTGTTTTTT.

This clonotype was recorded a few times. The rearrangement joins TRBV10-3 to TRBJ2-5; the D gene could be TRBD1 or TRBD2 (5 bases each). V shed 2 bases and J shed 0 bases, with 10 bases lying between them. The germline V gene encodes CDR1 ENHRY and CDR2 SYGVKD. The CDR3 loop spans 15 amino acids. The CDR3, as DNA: TGTGCCATCAGTGAGGGGCAGGGACACCAAGAGACCCAGTACTTC. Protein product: CAISEGQGHQETQYF.